A single sample gave rise to the 22 T cell receptor beta chains below, sequenced in a study of blood T cell repertoires in COVID-19. Data came from immunoSEQ multiplex PCR; TCRdb stores just in-frame clones and leaves some out. This table holds 130,000 to 150,000 clones, about 88% found once. The sample comprised peripheral blood. These receptors were obtained from a human donor in a cohort sampled during active COVID-19.

V is TRBV27 and J is TRBJ1-2, with a tentative D call TRBD1 (5 bases). This CDR3 is built from 14 residues. Per germline, CDR1 MNHEY and CDR2 SMNVEV (reference sequence). V was cut by 4 bases and J by 2 bases, with 11 bases left in between. The chain's CDR3 is CASSSPRGNYGYTF. As DNA, the CDR3 is TGTGCCAGCAGTTCGCCCCGGGGGAACTATGGCTACACCTTC.

The chain recombines TRBV30 with TRBJ2-6; D is ambiguous. CDR3 length: 14 amino acids. V was shortened by 1 base and J by 3 bases, with 7 bases between the two germline ends. CDR1 is GTSNPN, CDR2 SVGIG, per germline (reference sequence). The CDR3, as DNA: TGTGCCTGGAGTGGGCCTAGTGGGGCCAACGTCCTGACTTTC. Protein product: CAWSGPSGANVLTF.

This chain links TRBV2 with TRBJ2-5; TRBD2 might be the D (6 bases). The CDR3 extends over 15 amino acids. The germline V gene encodes CDR1 SNHLY and CDR2 FYNNEI. Trimming stripped 3 bases from V and 7 bases from J, with 18 bases between. The CDR3 spells CASSESPAVGGTQYF. CDR3 coding DNA: TGTGCCAGCAGTGAGTCCCCAGCAGTCGGGGGGACCCAGTACTTC.

The V call is TRBV15, the J call TRBJ1-5; D ambiguous. The germline CDR1 and CDR2 sequences are LNHNV and YYDKDF (reference sequence). V lost 6 bases and J 2 bases, leaving 17 bases between the germline ends. CDR3 size: 16 residues. CDR3 DNA: TGTGCCACCAGTTCGGGGAATAATAGGGGCAATCAGCCCCAGCATTTT. Amino acid sequence: CATSSGNNRGNQPQHF.

The CDR3 nucleotides read TGTGCCAGCAGCGGCGGGGGGGCCGGTGAAGAGACCCAGTACTTC. Protein product: CASSGGGAGEETQYF. The chain recombines TRBV6-5 with TRBJ2-5; 9 bases match TRBD2. The CDR3 spans 15 residues. Germline CDR1 is MNHEY and CDR2 is SVGAGI. V shed 6 bases and J 3 bases; nucleotides not matched to a gene: 8.

The table lists this clone with a count of one. V gene TRBV5-4 combines with J gene TRBJ2-4, with TRBD2 matching 15 bases. V trimming: 2 bases; J trimming: 9 bases; junction bases outside the gene matches: 6. Germline CDR1 is SGHNT and CDR2 is YYREEE (reference sequence). The CDR3 is 16 amino acids. CDR3 in DNA: TGTGCCAGCAGCTTCGGGACTAGCGGGGGGCCGCGCATTCAGTACTTC. It encodes CASSFGTSGGPRIQYF.

This chain uses TRBV6-1 with TRBJ2-2, with D possibly matching TRBD2 (6 bases). This CDR3 spans 14 amino acids. Looked up from germline, CDR1 is MNHNS and CDR2 is SASEGT. V shed 3 bases and J shed 5 bases, with 10 bases lying between them. Here the CDR3 DNA reads TGTGCCAGCAGTGAGAGGCGGGATACCGGGGAGCTGTTTTTT. As protein: CASSERRDTGELFF.

The chain recombines TRBV7-9 with TRBJ2-1; D unresolved. V was pared by 1 base and J by 7 bases, with 8 bases between. Germline V gene sequence: CDR1 SEHNR, CDR2 FQNEAQ (reference sequence). The length of the CDR3 is 13 residues. This CDR3 is CASSLVFLNEQFF. CDR3 nucleotide sequence: TGTGCCAGCAGCTTAGTTTTCTTGAATGAGCAGTTCTTC.

This clone was recorded only once. The chain uses TRBV30 and TRBJ1-2, with D unclear. Trimming shortened V by 8 bases and J by 8 bases, and 27 bases separated the two germline ends. Germline CDR1 GTSNPN, CDR2 SVGIG (reference sequence). This CDR3 region has 15 residues. CDR3 amino acids: CASSIARGGVGGYTF. For the CDR3, the DNA is TGTGCCAGCTCCATCGCGCGGGGTGGGGTTGGCGGCTACACCTTC.

The rearrangement links TRBV30 to TRBJ1-5; the match to TRBD1 covers 9 bases. Trimming cost V 0 bases and J 6 bases; bases outside gene matches: 6. The CDR3 length is 15 residues. The germline gives CDR1 GTSNPN, CDR2 SVGIG (reference sequence). The CDR3: CAWSVRDRVVQPQHF. Here the CDR3 DNA reads TGTGCCTGGAGTGTACGGGACAGGGTTGTTCAGCCCCAGCATTTT.

As to this clone: Germline and junction disagree at one end, which may indicate a read error. The chain employs TRBV7-7 and TRBJ2-2; 12 bases are shared with TRBD2. This CDR3 has 17 residues. Germline loops: CDR1 SSHAT, CDR2 FNYEAQ (reference sequence). Here the CDR3 DNA reads TGTGCTAGCAGCCTAGCTAGCGGGGGGGCCTACACCGGGGAGCTGTTTTTT. Encoded protein: CASSLASGGAYTGELFF.

The gene calls are TRBV5-1 and TRBJ1-4; D gene uncertain. CDR3 length: 14 amino acids. CDR1 and CDR2 (germline): SGHRS, YFSETQ. V was shortened by 1 base and J by 7 bases, with 11 bases between the two germline ends. CDR3 bases: TGCGCCAGCAGCTTGAGCCCCCGGAGTGAAAAACTGTTTTTT. Translated: CASSLSPRSEKLFF. Based on the CDR3 plus reference TRBV5-1 and TRBJ1-4, the full variable domain is KAGVTQTPRYLIKTRGQQVTLSCSPISGHRSVSWYQQTPGQGLQFLFEYFSETQRNKGNFPGRFSGRQFSNSRSEMNVSTLELGDSALYLCASSLSPRSEKLFFGSGTQLSVL.

V is TRBV7-9 and J is TRBJ2-1; no clear D gene. In germline, CDR1 is SEHNR, CDR2 FQNEAQ (reference sequence). The CDR3 covers 14 residues. V lost 4 bases and J lost 8, with 15 bases in between. The DNA of the CDR3 is TGTGCCAGCAGCTCCCGGGTAGCATACGATGAGCAGTTCTTC. Its translation: CASSSRVAYDEQFF.

The chain combines TRBV7-9 with TRBJ2-3; the D gene is possibly TRBD1 (6 bases). CDR1 SEHNR and CDR2 FQNEAQ come from the germline V gene (reference sequence). V was shortened by 2 bases and J by 4 bases, with 16 bases between the two germline ends. The CDR3 totals 16 residues. The CDR3 DNA reads as TGTGCCAGCAGCTTAAGGACAGCTAGGAGTGCAGATACGCAGTATTTT. Its protein product is CASSLRTARSADTQYF.

The chain uses TRBV4-1 and TRBJ2-7; 7 bases are shared with TRBD1. J was trimmed by 0 bases and V by 0 bases; bases with no gene match: 2. Germline values: CDR1 MGHRA, CDR2 YSYEKL. The CDR3 sequence is 15 residues long. CDR3 residues: CASSQDRDSSYEQYF. CDR3 DNA: TGCGCCAGCAGCCAAGACCGGGACAGCTCCTACGAGCAGTACTTC.

The chain is built from TRBV9 and TRBJ2-5, with D perhaps matching TRBD1 (5 bases). CDR3 length: 16 residues. V was clipped by 0 bases and J by 2 bases, with 14 bases between them. CDR1 is SGDLS and CDR2 is YYNGEE in the germline V gene. Written as DNA, the CDR3 is TGTGCCAGCAGCGTAGGGACCAGGGAACAACAAGAGACCCAGTACTTC. Amino acid sequence: CASSVGTREQQETQYF.

This chain connects TRBV5-4 to TRBJ2-1; 13 positions agree with TRBD2. Germline V CDR1 and CDR2: SGHNT, YYREEE (reference sequence). This CDR3 is 15 amino acids long. Germline trimming cut 4 bases from V and 6 bases from J; bases unmatched to any gene: 4. CDR3 in DNA: TGTGCCAGCAGCCCGGGGACTAGCGGGGTCAATGAGCAGTTCTTC. It is translated as CASSPGTSGVNEQFF.

This chain connects TRBV2 to TRBJ2-7, with 7 bases aligning to TRBD2. CDR1 is SNHLY and CDR2 is FYNNEI in the germline V gene. V gave up 7 bases and J gave up 2 bases; unmatched junction bases: 11. The CDR3 length is 15 residues. DNA for the CDR3: TGTGCCAGCAAGGAGGGGCGGGGGATCGCCTACGAGCAGTACTTC. Translation gives CASKEGRGIAYEQYF.

The genes are TRBV7-9 and TRBJ2-7, with D perhaps TRBD2 (5 bases). This CDR3 comprises 17 residues. Germline-derived CDR1 and CDR2 are SEHNR and FQNEAQ (reference sequence). V lost 4 bases to trimming and J lost 3 bases, with 22 bases between them. In nucleotides, the CDR3 is TGTGCCAGCAGCTCTTTCGGCCAACCGAGCGGAGACTACGAGCAGTACTTC. It encodes CASSSFGQPSGDYEQYF. The variable domain in full, completed from reference TRBV7-9 and TRBJ2-7, reads DTGVSQNPRHKITKRGQNVTFRCDPISEHNRLYWYRQTLGQGPEFLTYFQNEAQLEKSRLLSDRFSAERPKGSFSTLEIQRTEQGDSAMYLCASSSFGQPSGDYEQYFGPGTRLTVT.

The chain links TRBV6-5 to TRBJ2-7, with D perhaps matching TRBD1 (5 bases). The germline V and J ends were trimmed by 2 bases and 2 bases, with 13 bases remaining between them. Per the germline V gene, CDR1 is MNHEY and CDR2 is SVGAGI. This CDR3 has 15 residues. CDR3 loop: CASSYAQGSPYEQYF. The CDR3 nucleotides are TGTGCCAGCAGTTACGCTCAGGGTTCACCCTACGAGCAGTACTTC.

This rearrangement joins TRBV2 to TRBJ2-3; TRBD2 matches at 11 bases. V lost 5 bases, J lost 0 bases, and 1 base stayed unmatched. Germline-derived CDR1 and CDR2 are SNHLY and FYNNEI. The CDR3 runs 15 residues. CDR3 protein: CASSRTSGSTDTQYF. The CDR3 DNA is TGTGCCAGCAGTCGGACTAGCGGGAGCACAGATACGCAGTATTTT.

This chain links TRBV7-5 with TRBJ2-1; TRBD1 is the table's D call and was not checked against the DNA. TRBV7-5 is labeled a pseudogene. This CDR3 contains 16 residues. The DNA for the CDR3 is TGTGCCAGAAGCCCAGGGGGCGGGGACTCCTACAATGAGCAGTTCTTC. Protein sequence: CARSPGGGDSYNEQFF.